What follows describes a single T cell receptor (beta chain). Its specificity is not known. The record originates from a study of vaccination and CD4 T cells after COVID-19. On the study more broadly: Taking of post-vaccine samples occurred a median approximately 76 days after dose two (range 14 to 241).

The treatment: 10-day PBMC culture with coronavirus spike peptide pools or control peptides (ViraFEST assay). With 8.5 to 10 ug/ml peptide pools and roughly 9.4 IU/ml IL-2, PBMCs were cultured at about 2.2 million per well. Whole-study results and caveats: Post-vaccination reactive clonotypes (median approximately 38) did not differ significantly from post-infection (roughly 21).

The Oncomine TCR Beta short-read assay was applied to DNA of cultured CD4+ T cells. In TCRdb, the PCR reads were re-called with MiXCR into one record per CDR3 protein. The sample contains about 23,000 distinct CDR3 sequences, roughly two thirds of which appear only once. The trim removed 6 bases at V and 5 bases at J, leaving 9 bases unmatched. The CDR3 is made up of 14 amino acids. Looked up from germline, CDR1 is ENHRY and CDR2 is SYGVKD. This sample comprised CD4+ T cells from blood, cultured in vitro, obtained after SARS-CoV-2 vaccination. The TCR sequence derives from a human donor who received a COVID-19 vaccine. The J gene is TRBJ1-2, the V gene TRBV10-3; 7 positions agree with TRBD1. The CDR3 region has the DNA TGTGCCATCAGGAACAGGGGCTTCGAATATGGCTACACCTTC. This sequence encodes CAIRNRGFEYGYTF.